This T cell receptor (beta chain) was documented in a study of blood T cell repertoires in COVID-19. The overall study: COVID-19 samples collected from the United States, Italy and Spain covered acute and convalescent phases. Nucleic acid was either cDNA or gDNA, and it came from T cells, B-cell-depleted T cells, or PBMCs.

Source study methods: Quantification of nucleated cells was approximated via reference gene primer amplification. Clones were sequenced by immunoSEQ multiplex PCR, and TCRdb holds only the in-frame ones, with some missing. The V and J calls and clone size were taken over from that table, and D and trimming were inferred from the DNA. The table includes around 620,000 clones, about 87% detected once. Germline V CDR1 and CDR2: SGHTA, FQGNSA. Trimming at V came to 5 bases and at J to 1 base, leaving 8 bases not matched to a gene. The CDR3 contains 15 residues. The rearrangement joins TRBV7-2 to TRBJ2-7, with 7 nucleotides matching TRBD1. Sample: peripheral blood. The clonotype was recovered from a woman under 30 with acute or convalescent COVID-19. The CDR3 loop is CASSLRGGASYEQYF. DNA for the CDR3: TGTGCCAGCAGCCTTAGAGGGGGCGCATCCTACGAGCAGTACTTC.